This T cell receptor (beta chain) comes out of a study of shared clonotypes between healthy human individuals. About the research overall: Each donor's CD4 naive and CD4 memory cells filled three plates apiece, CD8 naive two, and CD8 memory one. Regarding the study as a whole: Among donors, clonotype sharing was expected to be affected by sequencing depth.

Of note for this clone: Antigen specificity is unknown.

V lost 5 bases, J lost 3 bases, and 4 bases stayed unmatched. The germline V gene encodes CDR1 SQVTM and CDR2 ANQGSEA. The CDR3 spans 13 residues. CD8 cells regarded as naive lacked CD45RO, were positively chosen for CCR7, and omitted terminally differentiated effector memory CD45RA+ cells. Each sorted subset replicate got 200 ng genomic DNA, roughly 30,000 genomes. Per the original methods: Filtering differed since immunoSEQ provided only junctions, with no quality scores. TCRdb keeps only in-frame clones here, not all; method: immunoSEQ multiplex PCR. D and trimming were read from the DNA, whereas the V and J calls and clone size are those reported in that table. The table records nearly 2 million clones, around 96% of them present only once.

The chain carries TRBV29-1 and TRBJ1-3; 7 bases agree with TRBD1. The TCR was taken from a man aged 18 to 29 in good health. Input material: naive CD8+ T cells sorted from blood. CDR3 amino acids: CSVTRDSGNTIYF. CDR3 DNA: TGCAGCGTTACCCGGGACAGTGGAAACACCATATATTTT. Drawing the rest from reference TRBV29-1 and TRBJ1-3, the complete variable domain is SAVISQKPSRDICQRGTSLTIQCQVDSQVTMMFWYRQQPGQSLTLIATANQGSEATYESGFVIDKFPISRPNLTFSTLTVSNMSPEDSSIYLCSVTRDSGNTIYFGEGSWLTVV.